Below are 29 T cell receptor beta chains sequenced from a single sample in a study of T cell responses to AZD1222 COVID-19 vaccine. Method: immunoSEQ multiplex PCR; TCRdb's copy keeps in-frame clones and lacks some. The sample holds fewer than 180,000 clones, around 94% seen once. This specimen was peripheral blood, taken on day 0 of AZD1222 vaccination. These TCRs come from an adult in good health.

DNA of the CDR3: TGTGCCAGCAGCGACAGTATGGGGACAGGGTGGGGTGAGCAGTTCTTC. Its protein product is CASSDSMGTGWGEQFF. The rearrangement links TRBV11-2 to TRBJ2-1; TRBD1 matches 9 bases. The V gene end was trimmed by 5 bases and the J gene end by 9 bases; junction bases not matched to a gene: 14. Germline values: CDR1 SGHAT, CDR2 FQNNGV. This CDR3 is built from 16 residues.

The genes are TRBV7-9 and TRBJ1-6; D call uncertain. This CDR3 has 12 residues. Trimming took 1 base from V and 8 from J, leaving 3 bases between them. Germline V CDR1 and CDR2: SEHNR, FQNEAQ (reference sequence). CDR3 protein: CASSLEYSPLHF. The CDR3 region has the DNA TGTGCCAGCAGCTTAGAATATTCACCCCTCCACTTT.

The genes are TRBV28 and TRBJ2-1; the D gene is possibly TRBD1 (5 bases). Trimming left V 7 bases short and J 5 bases short, with 9 bases between. The CDR3 has 12 residues. Germline V gives CDR1 MDHEN, CDR2 SYDVKM. The CDR3 spells CASKTVHNEQFF. DNA of the CDR3: TGTGCCAGCAAGACAGTCCACAATGAGCAGTTCTTC. Supplemented by reference TRBV28 and TRBJ2-1, the full variable domain reads DVKVTQSSRYLVKRTGEKVFLECVQDMDHENMFWYRQDPGLGLRLIYFSYDVKMKEKGDIPEGYSVSREKKERFSLILESASTNQTSMYLCASKTVHNEQFFGPGTRLTVL.

This chain connects TRBV28 to TRBJ2-5, with D possibly TRBD1 on 5 matching bases. Germline V CDR1 and CDR2: MDHEN, SYDVKM. CDR3 length equals 12 residues. V shed 7 bases and J shed 3 bases, with 9 bases lying between them. In DNA, the CDR3 is TGTGCCAGCAACCAGGGAAAAGAGACCCAGTACTTC. Translated: CASNQGKETQYF.

The gene calls are TRBV5-1 and TRBJ1-4; D ambiguous. The CDR3 is 14 residues long. V was shortened by 0 bases and J by 11 bases, with 14 bases between the two germline ends. Germline values: CDR1 SGHRS, CDR2 YFSETQ. CDR3 coding DNA: TGCGCCAGCAGCTTGGACAGTACGGTCGGCAAACTGTTTTTT. Translation: CASSLDSTVGKLFF.

V is TRBV7-9 and J is TRBJ2-7, with 8 bases matching TRBD1. The CDR3 has 14 residues. The trim removed 8 bases at V and 0 bases at J, leaving 6 bases unmatched. Germline lookup yields CDR1 SEHNR and CDR2 FQNEAQ (reference sequence). The CDR3 here is CASGTGGSSYEQYV. The CDR3 DNA follows: TGTGCCAGCGGTACAGGGGGTAGCTCCTACGAGCAGTACGTC.

The chain links TRBV4-3 to TRBJ2-1; 10 bases fit TRBD2. Germline CDR1 and CDR2: LGHNA and YSLEER. Trimming took 0 bases from V and 6 from J; bases not matched to a gene: 5. CDR3 length: 16 amino acids. DNA for the CDR3: TGCGCCAGCAGCCAAGAGTTACTAGCGGGAACCAATGAGCAGTTCTTC. Its translation: CASSQELLAGTNEQFF.

The chain links TRBV19 to TRBJ2-3; 8 bases agree with TRBD1. Trimming cost V 5 bases and J 8 bases; bases outside gene matches: 9. The CDR3 length is 14 residues. Germline CDR1 is LNHDA and CDR2 is SQIVND (reference sequence). CDR3 residues: CASSVWTGQVTQYF. In DNA form, the CDR3 reads TGTGCCAGTAGTGTATGGACAGGGCAGGTTACGCAGTATTTT.

The chain joins TRBV7-2 to TRBJ2-1; D remains ambiguous. The CDR3 contains 12 residues. Germline V gene data show CDR1 as SGHTA and CDR2 as FQGNSA. Trimming cost V 1 base and J 7 bases, with 5 bases left between them. CDR3 DNA sequence: TGTGCCAGCAGCTTAGTAGTTAATGAGCAGTTCTTC. Translation gives CASSLVVNEQFF.

This sequence joins TRBV28 and TRBJ1-6, with 7 nucleotides matching TRBD1. The CDR3 is made up of 16 amino acids. Germline lookup yields CDR1 MDHEN and CDR2 SYDVKM. V lost 7 bases to trimming and J lost 6 bases; unmatched junction nucleotides: 12. The CDR3 region has the DNA TGTGCCAGCATATCCACGGGACAGAGCATTAATTCACCCCTCCACTTT. Protein sequence: CASISTGQSINSPLHF.

V and J are TRBV5-6 and TRBJ2-1; D ambiguous. V lost 0 bases, J lost 4 bases, and 8 bases lay in between. The CDR3 length is 14 residues. Per germline, CDR1 SGHDT and CDR2 YYEEEE. This CDR3 is CASSLGLNYNEQFF. Written as DNA, the CDR3 is TGTGCCAGCAGCTTGGGATTAAATTACAATGAGCAGTTCTTC.

This chain connects TRBV4-2 to TRBJ2-1; TRBD1 is a possible D gene (6 bases). V was cut by 0 bases and J by 9 bases, with 12 bases left in between. The germline gives CDR1 LGHNA, CDR2 YNFKEQ. The CDR3 runs to 14 residues. The CDR3: CASSQDSRGGEQFF. The CDR3 bases are TGTGCCAGCAGCCAAGATTCCAGGGGTGGTGAGCAGTTCTTC.

This clone was detected only once. V gene TRBV2 combines with J gene TRBJ2-1, with TRBD2 matching over 10 bases. This CDR3 comprises 15 residues. The V and J ends lost 5 bases and 7 bases, in that order; junction bases with no gene match: 8. From germline, CDR1 is SNHLY and CDR2 FYNNEI. CDR3 coding DNA: TGTGCCAGCAGTTCAGCGGGGGGGAGGTTTAATGAGCAGTTCTTC. Protein sequence: CASSSAGGRFNEQFF.

The rearrangement uses TRBV18 and TRBJ2-5; no firm D call. The germline V and J ends were trimmed by 4 bases and 3 bases, with 12 bases remaining between them. Germline CDR1 reads KGHSH; CDR2 reads LQKENI. The CDR3 sequence is 14 residues long. The CDR3 region is CASSQMPFKETQYF. CDR3 nucleotide sequence: TGTGCCAGCTCACAGATGCCATTCAAAGAGACCCAGTACTTC.

The CDR3 DNA follows: TGTGCCACCAGTGATGGGGGACACAGGGCGGCGGGCTACACCTTC. It codes for CATSDGGHRAAGYTF. The V gene is TRBV24-1, the J gene TRBJ1-2; D is perhaps TRBD1 (6 bases). With 3 bases removed from V and 8 bases from J, the gap between germline ends came to 18 bases. Germline CDR1 reads KGHDR; CDR2 reads SFDVKD. The CDR3 contains 15 residues.

This chain links TRBV19 with TRBJ2-7, with D possibly matching TRBD1 (5 bases). The CDR3 has 13 amino acids. V was cut by 11 bases and J by 6 bases, with 20 bases left in between. Germline assignment: CDR1 LNHDA and CDR2 SQIVND (reference sequence). The CDR3 loop is CASSPGIGVEQYV. The CDR3 DNA reads TGTGCCTCCTCCCCAGGGATAGGGGTCGAGCAGTACGTC.

V and J are TRBV20-1 and TRBJ2-5; D call uncertain. V lost 3 bases and J lost 2, with 10 bases in between. Per the germline V gene, CDR1 is DFQATT and CDR2 is SNEGSKA (reference sequence). The CDR3 sequence is 13 residues long. This CDR3 reads CSASRRPQETQYF. DNA of the CDR3: TGCAGTGCTAGTAGAAGGCCGCAAGAGACCCAGTACTTC.

This sequence joins TRBV3-1 (or the pseudogene TRBV3-2) and TRBJ1-2; D not resolved. Deletions cut 4 bases from V and 1 base from J, with 10 bases between. From germline, CDR1 is LGHDT and CDR2 YNNKEL (reference sequence). This CDR3 is 14 amino acids long. DNA for the CDR3: TGTGCCAGCAGCCCGCTTGCCGGTAACTATGGCTACACCTTC. This gives the protein CASSPLAGNYGYTF.

As to this clone: A junction boundary mismatches the germline segment, possibly from a read error. V and J are TRBV14 and TRBJ1-4, with D tentatively TRBD1 (5 bases). The CDR3 contains 18 residues. Germline loops: CDR1 SGHDN, CDR2 FVKESK. CDR3 sequence: CASSQDRHPGLDDEKLFF. CDR3 bases: TGTGCCAGCAGTCAAGATCGCCATCCGGGGCTCGATGATGAAAAACTGTTTTTT.

The genes are TRBV12-5 and TRBJ2-3; D possibly corresponds to TRBD1 (5 bases). The ends were cut back, 2 bases at V and 0 bases at J, with 15 bases in the middle. This CDR3 is built from 17 residues. CDR1 is LGHNT and CDR2 is FRNRAP in the germline V gene. The CDR3 loop reads CASGLSAGFSSTDTQYF. CDR3 DNA sequence: TGTGCTAGTGGTTTGAGTGCAGGGTTCTCTAGCACAGATACGCAGTATTTT.

In this sample, this clone turned up once. The chain carries TRBV24-1 and TRBJ1-5; D ambiguous. The germline V and J ends were trimmed by 1 base and 1 base, with 4 bases remaining between them. The germline V gene encodes CDR1 KGHDR and CDR2 SFDVKD. The CDR3 spans 14 residues. CDR3 region: CATSDLNSNQPQHF. The CDR3 DNA reads TGTGCCACCAGTGATTTAAACAGCAATCAGCCCCAGCATTTT.

V is TRBV30 and J is TRBJ1-1; D is unresolved. Trimming removed 5 bases at V and 1 base at J, with 5 bases between. Germline CDR1 GTSNPN, CDR2 SVGIG (reference sequence). The CDR3 covers 11 residues. CDR3 DNA: TGTGCCTGGTTACGGAACACTGAAGCTTTCTTT. Protein product: CAWLRNTEAFF.

The genes are TRBV7-8 and TRBJ1-6; 9 bases map to TRBD1. The trim removed 2 bases at V and 5 bases at J, leaving 4 bases unmatched. The CDR3 sequence is 16 residues long. Germline-derived CDR1 and CDR2 are SGHVS and FQNEAQ. The CDR3 loop reads CASSLQGQGDNSPLHF. The DNA of the CDR3 is TGTGCCAGCAGCTTACAGGGACAGGGAGATAATTCACCCCTCCACTTT. Full variable domain (rest looked up from reference TRBV7-8 and TRBJ1-6): GAGVSQSPRYKVAKRGQDVALRCDPISGHVSLFWYQQALGQGPEFLTYFQNEAQLDKSGLPSDRFFAERPEGSVSTLKIQRTQQEDSAVYLCASSLQGQGDNSPLHFGNGTRLTVT.

The rearrangement uses TRBV5-1 and TRBJ1-1; TRBD1 matches at 7 bases. Germline V gene lookup returns CDR1 SGHRS and CDR2 YFSETQ. The J segment lost 2 bases and the V segment lost 3 bases, leaving 7 bases of the junction unmatched. The CDR3 has 15 residues. The CDR3 DNA reads as TGCGCCAGCAGCTCTACCGGGACAGTCAACACTGAAGCTTTCTTT. This sequence encodes CASSSTGTVNTEAFF.

This clone appeared once. CDR3 in amino acids: CASSQVDRASGNTIYF. The CDR3 DNA follows: TGCGCCAGCAGCCAAGTGGACAGGGCGTCTGGAAACACCATATATTTT. The gene calls are TRBV4-3 and TRBJ1-3, with 8 bases lining up with TRBD1. This CDR3 is 16 amino acids long. V lost 1 base and J lost 1; bases outside the gene matches: 3. Germline lookup yields CDR1 LGHNA and CDR2 YSLEER.

The rearrangement joins TRBV2 to TRBJ1-2; a weak D match, TRBD1 (5 bases). The germline V gene encodes CDR1 SNHLY and CDR2 FYNNEI. V lost 3 bases, J lost 8 bases, and 22 bases lay in between. The length of the CDR3 is 16 residues. Written as DNA, the CDR3 is TGTGCCAGCAGTGATCTACGAGCAGGGCGGTGGGACGGCTACACCTTC. Translation gives CASSDLRAGRWDGYTF.

The chain recombines TRBV10-3 with TRBJ2-2; 10 nucleotides line up with TRBD1. The V gene's germline CDR1 is ENHRY and CDR2 SYGVKD. Trimming took 5 bases from V and 5 from J; bases not matched to a gene: 11. CDR3 length equals 17 residues. The CDR3 DNA follows: TGTGCCATCAGTCCGGGACAGGGGAGGATTAGGACCGGGGAGCTGTTTTTT. Residues: CAISPGQGRIRTGELFF.

This clone was seen only once. The V gene is TRBV6-5, the J gene TRBJ1-1, with a possible D match to TRBD1 (5 bases). The CDR3 loop spans 13 amino acids. Trimming took off 2 bases at V and 1 base at J, with 5 bases between the two ends. Germline CDR1 reads MNHEY; CDR2 reads SVGAGI. CDR3 bases: TGTGCCAGCAGTTACGGGGGGAACACTGAAGCTTTCTTT. Amino acid sequence: CASSYGGNTEAFF.

CDR3 sequence: CATKQGGGTEAFF. The CDR3 DNA reads as TGTGCCACCAAACAGGGAGGAGGCACTGAAGCTTTCTTT. The chain employs TRBV12-3 or TRBV12-4 and TRBJ1-1; tentative D call: TRBD1 (6 bases). The CDR3 has 13 residues. The V gene lost 10 bases and the J gene lost 4 bases, with 16 bases spanning the gap.